The clone carrying this T cell receptor beta chain has more than one count but fewer than ten. What it binds is not known. TCRdb processed the 5' RACE reads anew with MiXCR; each CDR3 protein has one entry. There are more than 300,000 distinct CDR3 sequences in the sample; approximately 12% occur only once, and 3% to 3.5% lies in the top ten. This sample was taken from a study of T cells after yellow fever vaccination. Points from the study as a whole: Most primary-vaccination clones reappeared after the booster (about 97% CD4, about 88% CD8).

The CDR3 covers 14 residues. Germline CDR1 is SGHRS and CDR2 is YFSETQ. The germline V and J ends were trimmed by 3 bases and 3 bases, with 9 bases remaining between them. Sequenced here: CD4+ T cells sorted from PBMCs, sampled 45 days after the yellow fever booster vaccination. The J gene is TRBJ1-4, the V gene TRBV5-1, with D possibly being TRBD1 (5 bases). This TCR was sampled from a man between 18 and 29 years old who received the YFV17D yellow fever vaccine. CDR3 DNA sequence: TGCGCCAGCAGCTCGACAGCGTCTAATGAAAAACTGTTTTTT. Its translation: CASSSTASNEKLFF.